The entry that follows covers one TCR beta chain sequence. Original handling: By means of reference gene primer amplification, nucleated cell counts were estimated. The repertoire was sequenced with immunoSEQ multiplex PCR; TCRdb's copy has only in-frame clones and lacks some. V and J calls and clone size follow that table, whereas D and trimming were derived from the DNA. The data hold some 390,000 clones, with 87% observed a single time. The data originate from a study of blood T cell repertoires in COVID-19. Background on the study: The origin of the acute and convalescent COVID-19 samples was the United States, Italy and Spain.

The germline CDR1 and CDR2 sequences are MNHEY and SVGAGI. The junction had 7 bases not matched to a gene; V was cut back by 6 bases and J by 5 bases. The CDR3 is made up of 14 amino acids. Followed longitudinally, the Seattle patients had been enrolled during active infection. The sample comprised peripheral blood. The chain combines TRBV6-5 with TRBJ1-5; TRBD1 matches 7 bases. The TCR was taken from a woman aged 60-70 years with COVID-19, enrolled during active disease. The CDR3 reads CASRDLQGDQPQHF. DNA for the CDR3: TGTGCCAGCAGGGACCTTCAGGGGGATCAGCCCCAGCATTTT.